The 10 T cell receptor beta chains given below trace back to one sample, sequenced in a study of T cell responses to AZD1222 COVID-19 vaccine. Method: immunoSEQ multiplex PCR; TCRdb's copy keeps in-frame clones and lacks some. The sample consists of about 160,000 clones, around 93% of them appearing once. The material sequenced was peripheral blood, taken on day 0 of AZD1222 vaccination. Receptor source: an adult in good health.

As DNA, the CDR3 is TGTGCCAGCAGTAGTCCAGGATATAATGAAAAACTGTTTTTT. Protein sequence: CASSSPGYNEKLFF. V and J are TRBV6-5 and TRBJ1-4; D unclear. CDR1 and CDR2 from the germline V gene are MNHEY and SVGAGI. The CDR3 consists of 14 residues. V lost 5 bases, J lost 4 bases, and 11 bases lay in between.

This rearrangement joins TRBV24-1 to TRBJ2-3; perhaps TRBD2 as D (6 bases). This CDR3 region has 14 residues. The V gene lost 11 bases and the J gene lost 2 bases, with 16 bases spanning the gap. The germline V gene encodes CDR1 KGHDR and CDR2 SFDVKD. CDR3 bases: TGTGCCAGCGGTGGGAGGAGCCACACAGATACGCAGTATTTT. Its protein is CASGGRSHTDTQYF.

The V call is TRBV7-2, the J call TRBJ1-1; possibly TRBD1 for D (5 bases). Trimming left V 1 base short and J 12 bases short, with 15 bases between. CDR1 SGHTA and CDR2 FQGNSA come from the germline V gene. There are 13 residues in the CDR3. The CDR3 DNA sequence: TGTGCCAGCAGCTTAGGGGGCGGGTCTCGGACTTTCTTT. It is translated as CASSLGGGSRTFF.

This chain links TRBV7-8 with TRBJ2-2; D not certain. V lost 6 bases to trimming and J lost 2 bases, with 10 bases between them. This CDR3 contains 14 residues. Germline CDR1 and CDR2: SGHVS and FQNEAQ. CDR3 bases: TGTGCCAGCAGGGAGAACCTAAACACCGGGGAGCTGTTTTTT. It is translated as CASRENLNTGELFF. The variable domain in full, completed from reference TRBV7-8 and TRBJ2-2, reads GAGVSQSPRYKVAKRGQDVALRCDPISGHVSLFWYQQALGQGPEFLTYFQNEAQLDKSGLPSDRFFAERPEGSVSTLKIQRTQQEDSAVYLCASRENLNTGELFFGEGSRLTVL.

J is TRBJ1-2 and V is TRBV19; 7 bases match TRBD1. The ends lost 7 bases at V and 4 bases at J; junction bases unmatched: 6. There are 13 residues in the CDR3. Germline V lookup: CDR1 LNHDA, CDR2 SQIVND (reference sequence). CDR3 loop: CASTRTGAYGYTF. In DNA form, the CDR3 reads TGTGCCAGTACCCGAACAGGGGCCTATGGCTACACCTTC.

The CDR3 is CASSVEARGMNTEAFF. For the CDR3, the DNA is TGTGCCAGCAGCGTAGAAGCTCGGGGCATGAACACTGAAGCTTTCTTT. The chain is built from TRBV9 and TRBJ1-1; possibly TRBD1 for D (5 bases). Trimming took off 0 bases at V and 0 bases at J, with 12 bases between the two ends. CDR3 length: 16 amino acids. Looked up from germline, CDR1 is SGDLS and CDR2 is YYNGEE.

This chain connects TRBV18 to TRBJ1-1; maybe TRBD1 (5 bases). V was pared by 3 bases and J by 0 bases, with 14 bases between. There are 16 residues in the CDR3. Germline V gene lookup returns CDR1 KGHSH and CDR2 LQKENI. The CDR3 reads CASSPTPGRMNTEAFF. The CDR3 DNA is TGTGCCAGCTCACCGACACCAGGGAGGATGAACACTGAAGCTTTCTTT.

This clone was recorded once. The gene calls are TRBV5-4 and TRBJ2-1; D tentatively reads TRBD1 or TRBD2 (6 bases each). The CDR3 is 16 residues long. The ends were cut back, 1 base at V and 6 bases at J, with 17 bases in the middle. In germline, CDR1 is SGHNT, CDR2 YYREEE (reference sequence). This chain's CDR3 is CASSLPGGPPANEQFF. In DNA form, the CDR3 reads TGTGCCAGCAGCTTGCCCGGGGGCCCTCCGGCCAATGAGCAGTTCTTC.

This clone was detected once. The rearrangement uses TRBV7-9 and TRBJ2-1; D tentatively fits TRBD1 or TRBD2 (7 bases each). The CDR3 extends over 16 amino acids. With 5 bases removed from V and 3 bases from J, the gap between germline ends came to 17 bases. CDR1 SEHNR and CDR2 FQNEAQ come from the germline V gene (reference sequence). DNA for the CDR3: TGTGCCAGCAGCCCCCGGGGGGACAGAGACTACAATGAGCAGTTCTTC. Its protein product is CASSPRGDRDYNEQFF.

The chain uses TRBV24-1 and TRBJ2-7, with 9 bases fitting TRBD1. V shed 3 bases and J 4 bases; nucleotides not matched to a gene: 6. The germline V gene has CDR1 KGHDR and CDR2 SFDVKD. The CDR3 is 15 amino acids. The CDR3 region is CATSDPQGAIYEQYF. The DNA for the CDR3 is TGTGCCACCAGTGATCCACAGGGGGCGATTTACGAGCAGTACTTC.